A single sample is the source of the 18 T cell receptor beta chains below, sequenced in a study of technical replicates of blood from a handful of donors. This table comes from immunoSEQ multiplex PCR, and its TCRdb copy is limited to in-frame clones, with some not included. The data contain fewer than 70,000 clones, 86% of them seen just once; the ten biggest clones take up 5% to 6%. Input material: PBMCs. The receptors originated from a human donor in good health. Some clones in this sample may be carry-over from other donors' samples.

J is TRBJ2-5 and V is TRBV9; TRBD2 matches at 7 bases. This CDR3 has 14 amino acids. With V trimmed by 3 bases and J by 5 bases, 7 bases remained unmatched. The V gene's germline CDR1 is SGDLS and CDR2 YYNGEE. The DNA for the CDR3 is TGTGCCAGCAGCGAGTGGGGGGAGGGGGAGACCCAGTACTTC. Translated, it gives CASSEWGEGETQYF.

The chain has TRBV30 and TRBJ2-1; maybe TRBD2 (7 bases). The CDR3 contains 13 residues. The V gene's germline CDR1 is GTSNPN and CDR2 SVGIG (reference sequence). The V end lost 7 bases, the J end lost 8 bases, and 18 bases lay between the germline ends. CDR3 DNA sequence: TGTGCCTCCGGGGGCGGGAGCAAGCATGAGCAGTTCTTC. It translates to CASGGGSKHEQFF.

The CDR3 here is CASSYSMAKAKNIQYF. As DNA, the CDR3 is TGTGCCAGCAGTTACTCGATGGCCAAGGCCAAAAACATTCAGTACTTC. The chain uses TRBV6-5 and TRBJ2-4; no clear D gene. This CDR3 contains 16 residues. Between the trimmed V and J ends, which lost 0 bases and 1 base, there was a span of 10 bases. In germline, CDR1 is MNHEY, CDR2 SVGAGI.

V usage is TRBV11-3 and J usage is TRBJ2-7; D remains unclear. This CDR3 spans 13 amino acids. From germline, CDR1 is SGHNT and CDR2 YENEEA. Trimming removed 5 bases from V and 2 bases from J, with 10 bases in between. CDR3 protein: CASSPRRTYEQYF. CDR3 nucleotides: TGTGCCAGCAGCCCTAGGAGAACCTACGAGCAGTACTTC.

The chain employs TRBV2 and TRBJ2-7; TRBD1 aligns across 9 bases. The J segment lost 6 bases and the V segment lost 3 bases, leaving 6 bases of the junction unmatched. The CDR3 has 14 residues. In germline, CDR1 is SNHLY, CDR2 FYNNEI. This CDR3 reads CASSDWTGDREQYF. The CDR3 nucleotides are TGTGCCAGCAGTGACTGGACAGGGGACCGCGAGCAGTACTTC.

V is TRBV9 and J is TRBJ1-2; 8 bases are a match to TRBD1. Germline V CDR1 and CDR2: SGDLS, YYNGEE. This CDR3 comprises 14 residues. The V segment lost 2 bases and the J segment 8 bases; nucleotides outside the gene matches: 8. CDR3 in DNA: TGTGCCAGCAGCGTCCAGGACAGGGCGCGGGGCTACACCTTC. Translating gives CASSVQDRARGYTF.

The rearrangement links TRBV7-3 to TRBJ1-1; tentative D call: TRBD1 (5 bases). The V end was cut by 4 bases, the J end by 4 bases, with 16 bases between. CDR3 length equals 15 residues. Germline V lookup: CDR1 SGHTA, CDR2 FQGTGA. Here the CDR3 DNA reads TGTGCCAGCAGCTCGACGGGGGGTTGGGGCACTGAAGCTTTCTTT. Its protein is CASSSTGGWGTEAFF.

This chain connects TRBV5-6 to TRBJ2-7; TRBD2 matches at 8 bases. The CDR3 has 15 amino acids. CDR1 and CDR2 (germline): SGHDT, YYEEEE. The V segment lost 4 bases and the J segment 2 bases; nucleotides outside the gene matches: 8. CDR3 sequence reads: CASSPRISGTYEQYF. The CDR3 DNA reads TGTGCCAGCAGCCCTCGAATTAGCGGGACCTACGAGCAGTACTTC.

This clone was seen more than once but under ten times. The rearrangement links TRBV9 to TRBJ1-4, with 9 bases fitting TRBD1. This CDR3 spans 14 amino acids. The germline V gene encodes CDR1 SGDLS and CDR2 YYNGEE. V lost 5 bases and J lost 8; bases outside the gene matches: 7. In DNA, the CDR3 is TGTGCCAGCAGTGGGACAGGGAGTGCGGAAAAACTGTTTTTT. Encoded protein: CASSGTGSAEKLFF.

The chain carries TRBV4-3 and TRBJ2-7; D not resolved. V shed 4 bases and J shed 3 bases, with 13 bases lying between them. Looked up from germline, CDR1 is LGHNA and CDR2 is YSLEER. CDR3 length: 14 amino acids. DNA for the CDR3: TGCGCCAGCAGCCCGAGCACCGGGTTCTACGAGCAGTACTTC. It encodes CASSPSTGFYEQYF.

The chain joins TRBV7-2 to TRBJ1-1, with D maybe TRBD1 (5 bases). The length of the CDR3 is 14 residues. The V end was cut by 5 bases, the J end by 0 bases, with 10 bases between. CDR1 is SGHTA, CDR2 FQGNSA, per germline. The CDR3 sequence is CASSRRQMNTEAFF. The DNA of the CDR3 is TGTGCCAGCAGCCGTCGACAGATGAACACTGAAGCTTTCTTT.

This clone has a count of ten or more. The chain is built from TRBV18 and TRBJ2-7; 8 bases align to TRBD1. After removal of 4 bases from V and 5 bases from J, the junction contained 7 bases not matched to a gene. The CDR3 length is 14 residues. From germline, CDR1 is KGHSH and CDR2 LQKENI. CDR3 in amino acids: CASSHRTGRDEQYF. As DNA, the CDR3 is TGTGCCAGCTCACACCGGACAGGGCGGGACGAGCAGTACTTC.

This clone was found once. The genes are TRBV7-9 and TRBJ2-1; TRBD2 is a possible D gene (5 bases). The germline V gene encodes CDR1 SEHNR and CDR2 FQNEAQ (reference sequence). The CDR3 has 17 residues. The ends were cut back, 0 bases at V and 0 bases at J, with 12 bases in the middle. CDR3 amino acids: CASSLAPRELSYNEQFF. The CDR3 region has the DNA TGTGCCAGCAGCTTAGCCCCACGGGAACTCTCCTACAATGAGCAGTTCTTC.

The chain couples TRBV6-4 to TRBJ1-5; D may be TRBD1 (6 bases). The CDR3 runs 15 residues. The V end was cut by 5 bases, the J end by 2 bases, with 13 bases between. Germline lookup yields CDR1 MRHNA and CDR2 SNTAGT. CDR3 DNA sequence: TGTGCCAGCAGTCTCGGGACATATGGCAATCAGCCCCAGCATTTT. It encodes CASSLGTYGNQPQHF.

The V call is TRBV30, the J call TRBJ2-7; weak D call: TRBD1 (5 bases). The CDR3 has 12 amino acids. Trimming took off 5 bases at V and 4 bases at J, with 12 bases between the two ends. Germline lookup yields CDR1 GTSNPN and CDR2 SVGIG (reference sequence). CDR3 sequence: CAWRQGWYEQYF. Written as DNA, the CDR3 is TGTGCCTGGCGCCAGGGTTGGTACGAGCAGTACTTC.

The chain is built from TRBV5-1 and TRBJ2-1; TRBD2 matches 8 bases. Germline assignment: CDR1 SGHRS and CDR2 YFSETQ. The CDR3 covers 15 residues. With 1 base clipped from V and 7 bases from J, the junction kept 7 bases outside the gene matches. CDR3 coding DNA: TGCGCCAGCAGCTTGACCAGCGGGAGTTGGAATGAGCAGTTCTTC. It yields the protein CASSLTSGSWNEQFF.

The gene calls are TRBV5-1 and TRBJ1-6; tentative D call: TRBD1 (5 bases). The CDR3 spans 14 residues. With 0 bases removed from V and 8 bases from J, the gap between germline ends came to 9 bases. From germline, CDR1 is SGHRS and CDR2 YFSETQ. The CDR3 sequence: CASSLAGRYSPLHF. In DNA form, the CDR3 reads TGCGCCAGCAGCTTGGCAGGGAGGTATTCACCCCTCCACTTT.

The V call is TRBV2, the J call TRBJ1-1; TRBD1 aligns across 10 bases. This CDR3 contains 14 residues. V lost 10 bases, J lost 5 bases, and 10 bases stayed unmatched. In germline, CDR1 is SNHLY, CDR2 FYNNEI. The CDR3 loop reads CATTRQGASTEAFF. CDR3 DNA: TGTGCCACGACCCGACAGGGGGCTTCGACTGAAGCTTTCTTT.